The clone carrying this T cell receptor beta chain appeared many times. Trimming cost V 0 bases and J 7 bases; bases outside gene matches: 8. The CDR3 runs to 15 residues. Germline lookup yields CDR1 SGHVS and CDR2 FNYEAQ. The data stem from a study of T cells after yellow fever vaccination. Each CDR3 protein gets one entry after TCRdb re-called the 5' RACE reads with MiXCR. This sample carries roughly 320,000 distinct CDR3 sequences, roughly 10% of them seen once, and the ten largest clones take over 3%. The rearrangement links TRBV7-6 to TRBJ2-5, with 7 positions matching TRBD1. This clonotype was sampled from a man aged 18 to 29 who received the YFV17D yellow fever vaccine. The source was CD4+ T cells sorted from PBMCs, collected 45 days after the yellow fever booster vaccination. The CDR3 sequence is CASSLAGTVGGTQYF. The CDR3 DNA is TGTGCCAGCAGCTTAGCGGGGACAGTTGGGGGGACCCAGTACTTC.